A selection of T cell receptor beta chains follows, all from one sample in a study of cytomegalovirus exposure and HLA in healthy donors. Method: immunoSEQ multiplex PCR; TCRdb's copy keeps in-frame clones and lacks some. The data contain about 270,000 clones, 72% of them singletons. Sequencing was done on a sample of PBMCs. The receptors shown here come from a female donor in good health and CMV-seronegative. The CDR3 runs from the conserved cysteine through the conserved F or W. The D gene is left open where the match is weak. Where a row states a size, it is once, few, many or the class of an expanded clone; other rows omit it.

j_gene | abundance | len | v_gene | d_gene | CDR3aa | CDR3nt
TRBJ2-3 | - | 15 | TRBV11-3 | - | CASSLYEGGGDTQYF | TGTGCCAGCAGCTTATACGAGGGAGGGGGAGATACGCAGTATTTT
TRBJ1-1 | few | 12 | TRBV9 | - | CASGRRNTEAFF | TGTGCCAGCGGGCGAAGGAACACTGAAGCTTTCTTT
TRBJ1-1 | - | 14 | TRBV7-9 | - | CASSLGGMNTEAFF | TGTGCCAGCAGCTTAGGAGGGATGAACACTGAAGCTTTCTTT
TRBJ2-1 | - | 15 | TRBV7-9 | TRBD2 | CASSLGQREKDEQFF | TGTGCCAGCAGCTTAGGCCAGCGGGAGAAGGATGAGCAGTTCTTC
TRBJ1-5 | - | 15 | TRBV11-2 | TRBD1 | CASSLWGQGNQPQHF | TGTGCCAGCAGCTTATGGGGACAGGGTAATCAGCCCCAGCATTTT
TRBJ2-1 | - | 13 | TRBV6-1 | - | CASSGIKGYEQFF | TGTGCCAGCAGCGGGATTAAGGGATATGAGCAGTTCTTC
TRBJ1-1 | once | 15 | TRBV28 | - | CASSPPGRGGTEAFF | TGTGCCAGCAGTCCACCGGGGCGAGGGGGCACTGAAGCTTTCTTT
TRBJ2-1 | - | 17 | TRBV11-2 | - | CASSLGSVGGGYNEQFF | TGTGCCAGCAGCTTAGGTTCAGTGGGAGGGGGCTACAATGAGCAGTTCTTC
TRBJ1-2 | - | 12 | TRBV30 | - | CAWSIGGIGYTF | TGTGCCTGGAGTATAGGAGGAATAGGCTACACCTTC
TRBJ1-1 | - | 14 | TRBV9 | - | CASSVEGRDPEAFF | TGTGCCAGCAGCGTAGAGGGGAGGGACCCTGAAGCTTTCTTT
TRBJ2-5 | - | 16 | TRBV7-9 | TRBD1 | CASSWGDRGFQETQYF | TGTGCCAGCAGCTGGGGGGACAGGGGGTTTCAAGAGACCCAGTACTTC
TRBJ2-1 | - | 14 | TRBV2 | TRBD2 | CASRAELASNEQFF | TGTGCCAGCAGGGCGGAACTAGCGAGCAATGAGCAGTTCTTC
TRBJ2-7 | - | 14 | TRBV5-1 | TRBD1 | CASTRGTGPYEQYF | TGCGCCAGCACCCGCGGGACAGGGCCCTACGAGCAGTACTTC
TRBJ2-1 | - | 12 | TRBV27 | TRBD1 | CASSLTGTVSIF | TGTGCCAGCAGTTTAACCGGGACAGTCTCTATCTTC
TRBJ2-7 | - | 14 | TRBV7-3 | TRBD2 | CASSLNVGGYEQYF | TGTGCCAGCAGCTTAAATGTGGGGGGGTACGAGCAGTACTTC
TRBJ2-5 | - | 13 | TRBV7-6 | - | CASSSRGQETQYF | TGTGCCAGCAGCTCCCGGGGCCAAGAGACCCAGTACTTC
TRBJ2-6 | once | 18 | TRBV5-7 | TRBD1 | CASSPRQGASSGANVLTF | TGTGCCAGCAGCCCCCGACAGGGGGCTAGCTCTGGGGCCAACGTCCTGACTTTC